Reported below is one T cell receptor beta chain. These data belong to a study of shared clonotypes between healthy human individuals. Trimming shortened V by 1 base and J by 6 bases, and 10 bases separated the two germline ends. Per germline, CDR1 SGHVS and CDR2 FNYEAQ. The CDR3 loop spans 14 amino acids. Deep was the level at which the assay was run. Assay used: immunoSEQ multiplex PCR; TCRdb lists only in-frame clones, some missing. The sample consists of 75,000 to 100,000 clones, around 47% of them appearing once. The TCR comes from a woman in her thirties or forties in good health. Some clones in this sample may be carry-over from other donors' samples. The chain links TRBV7-6 to TRBJ2-4; D perhaps matches TRBD2 (6 bases). Material: PBMCs. CDR3 region: CASSLDGGGNIQYF. CDR3 sequence (DNA): TGTGCCAGCAGCTTAGACGGGGGTGGAAACATTCAGTACTTC.